The 30 T cell receptor beta chains below come from one sample, sequenced in a study of molecular identifiers for immune sequencing clone quantification. Each CDR3 protein gets one entry after TCRdb re-called the PCR reads with MiXCR. The sample lists 300,000 to 400,000 distinct CDR3 sequences, about 22% occurring once. The sequenced sample consisted of naive CD8+ T cells from blood, with Jurkat cell RNA spiked in. Subset indicated: FACS-sorted CD8+CD4-CCR7+CD45RA+ naive T cells. The receptors derive from a human donor in good health. Some libraries in this study had Jurkat cell RNA spiked in.

At least ten counts were recorded for this clonotype. J is TRBJ1-1 and V is TRBV6-4; D unclear. CDR3 length equals 13 residues. Trimming stripped 4 bases from V and 3 bases from J, with 9 bases between. CDR1 and CDR2 (germline): MRHNA, SNTAGT. CDR3 loop: CASSAGGYTEAFF. CDR3 nucleotide sequence: TGTGCCAGCAGTGCGGGAGGGTACACTGAAGCTTTCTTT.

This clonotype appeared a few times. The chain couples TRBV27 to TRBJ2-3; the D is unclear. The germline V gene has CDR1 MNHEY and CDR2 SMNVEV (reference sequence). V was trimmed by 2 bases and J by 2 bases, leaving 11 bases between them. This CDR3 has 15 amino acids. The CDR3 nucleotides read TGTGCCAGCAGTTTACGACCGACCTTCACAGATACGCAGTATTTT. Protein product: CASSLRPTFTDTQYF.

A few counts support this clonotype. The gene calls are TRBV27 and TRBJ2-3; D uncertain. The length of the CDR3 is 16 residues. Trimming cost V 3 bases and J 4 bases, with 17 bases left between them. From germline, CDR1 is MNHEY and CDR2 SMNVEV (reference sequence). CDR3 coding DNA: TGTGCCAGCAGTTTGTGGGCAGCTCTCGGCCCAGATACGCAGTATTTT. Amino acids: CASSLWAALGPDTQYF.

In this sample, this clonotype turned up once. This chain links TRBV7-9 with TRBJ2-7; the D gene could be TRBD1 or TRBD2 (5 bases each). CDR3 length: 15 amino acids. Germline CDR1 is SEHNR and CDR2 is FQNEAQ (reference sequence). Trimming shortened V by 5 bases and J by 1 base, and 15 bases separated the two germline ends. CDR3 amino acids: CASSGDGLMSYEQYF. CDR3 nucleotides: TGTGCCAGCAGCGGGGACGGATTGATGTCCTACGAGCAGTACTTC.

Concerning this clonotype itself: Possible read error: a much larger clone is one base away. The J gene is TRBJ2-7, the V gene TRBV28; D perhaps matches TRBD2 (6 bases). The CDR3 runs 14 residues. Per germline, CDR1 MDHEN and CDR2 SYDVKM. The CDR3 here is CAGSFLGRTYEQYF. CDR3 coding DNA: TGTGCCGGCAGCTTTTTGGGGAGGACCTACGAGCAGTACTTC.

This chain links TRBV6-2 or TRBV6-3 with TRBJ2-3; 13 bases map to TRBD2. V shed 6 bases, J shed 7 bases, and the junction held 22 bases outside the gene matches. Per germline, CDR1 MNHEY and CDR2 SVGEGT. The CDR3 runs 20 residues. The CDR3 loop reads CASRSTTGTSGATLDNTQYF. CDR3 DNA: TGTGCCAGCAGATCTACCACCGGGACTAGCGGGGCCACCCTCGATAATACGCAGTATTTT.

Details on this clonotype: A clone one base away is much larger, so this may be a read error. The chain has TRBV24-1 and TRBJ2-2, with D perhaps TRBD1 (6 bases). Germline CDR1 is KGHDR and CDR2 is SFDVKD. The length of the CDR3 is 15 residues. CDR3 residues: CASSDLGQDTGELFF. The CDR3 nucleotides are TGTGCCTCCAGTGATTTGGGACAAGACACCGGGGAGCTGTTTTTT.

This clonotype came up many times. CDR3 DNA sequence: TGTGCCAGCTCGGGCAGAATGAACACTGAAGCTTTCTTT. Encoded protein: CASSGRMNTEAFF. This chain links TRBV7-9 with TRBJ1-1; the D is unclear. Germline CDR1 SEHNR, CDR2 FQNEAQ (reference sequence). Trimming left V 8 bases short and J 0 bases short, with 10 bases between. This CDR3 is 13 amino acids long.

This chain uses TRBV20-1 with TRBJ2-7; 7 bases match TRBD1. Germline trimming cut 5 bases from V and 4 bases from J; bases unmatched to any gene: 8. The CDR3 is made up of 13 amino acids. Germline assignment: CDR1 DFQATT and CDR2 SNEGSKA (reference sequence). The CDR3 loop reads CSAEGQTFYEQYF. The CDR3, as DNA: TGCAGTGCTGAGGGACAGACTTTTTACGAGCAGTACTTC.

This clonotype was recorded at least ten times. CDR3 sequence reads: CASSWTGTYEQYF. The CDR3 bases are TGTGCCAGCAGCTGGACCGGGACCTACGAGCAGTACTTC. V usage is TRBV7-2 and J usage is TRBJ2-7; D is possibly TRBD2 (5 bases). Germline CDR1 SGHTA, CDR2 FQGNSA. Trimming left V 4 bases short and J 2 bases short, with 9 bases between. CDR3 size: 13 residues. Drawing the rest from reference TRBV7-2 and TRBJ2-7, the complete variable domain is GAGVSQSPSNKVTEKGKDVELRCDPISGHTALYWYRQSLGQGLEFLIYFQGNSAPDKSGLPSDRFSAERTGGSVSTLTIQRTQQEDSAVYLCASSWTGTYEQYFGPGTRLTVT.

This clonotype was counted a single time. An end of the junction does not agree with germline; a read error may underlie this. V and J are TRBV19 and TRBJ1-1; D gene ambiguous. The germline V gene has CDR1 LNHDA and CDR2 SQIVND (reference sequence). The CDR3 consists of 15 residues. The CDR3 here is CASSPGQTPTTEALF. The CDR3 nucleotides are TGTGCCAGTAGTCCAGGCCAAACCCCCACGACTGAAGCTCTCTTT. Full variable domain (remainder filled in from reference TRBV19 and TRBJ1-1): DGGITQSPKYLFRKEGQNVTLSCEQNLNHDAMYWYRQDPGQGLRLIYYSQIVNDFQKGDIAEGYSVSREKKESFPLTVTSAQKNPTAFYLCASSPGQTPTTEALFGQGTRLTVV.

This sequence joins TRBV6-2 or TRBV6-3 and TRBJ2-7, with 7 bases fitting TRBD1. The CDR3 extends over 19 amino acids. Germline V gives CDR1 MNHEY, CDR2 SVGEGT. V was clipped by 2 bases and J by 0 bases; unmatched bases: 16. The CDR3 nucleotides read TGTGCCAGCAGTTACACGATACCAACTCGACAGGGTTACTCCTACGAGCAGTACTTC. It codes for CASSYTIPTRQGYSYEQYF.

This clonotype was seen at least ten times. V and J are TRBV20-1 and TRBJ2-4; TRBD2 might be the D (5 bases). Trimming pared 6 bases from V and 0 bases from J, leaving 15 bases between. CDR1 and CDR2 from the germline V gene are DFQATT and SNEGSKA (reference sequence). The CDR3 is made up of 15 amino acids. CDR3 coding DNA: TGCAGTGCAATGTCCGGGGAGATAGCCAAAAACATTCAGTACTTC. This sequence encodes CSAMSGEIAKNIQYF.

This clonotype was counted many times. The junction differs from germline at one of its ends, possibly a read error. The V call is TRBV4-1, the J call TRBJ2-1, with 13 bases fitting TRBD2. The CDR3 sequence is 13 residues long. The V gene's germline CDR1 is MGHRA and CDR2 YSYEKL. CDR3 sequence (DNA): TGCGCCAGCAGCCAGCGTGGACTAGCGGGGGCCCACTTC. Protein sequence: CASSQRGLAGAHF.

The chain employs TRBV10-2 and TRBJ1-1; D is perhaps TRBD1 (5 bases). Germline V gene sequence: CDR1 WSHSY, CDR2 SAAADI. Trimming left V 7 bases short and J 6 bases short, with 18 bases between. The CDR3 is made up of 14 amino acids. Here the CDR3 reads CASKPDLGGSEAFF. CDR3 sequence (DNA): TGCGCCAGCAAGCCGGATCTCGGGGGATCTGAAGCTTTCTTT.

The rearrangement uses TRBV11-2 and TRBJ2-7; TRBD1 is a possible D gene (6 bases). The CDR3 is 14 residues long. Germline CDR1 SGHAT, CDR2 FQNNGV. The V end was cut by 1 base, the J end by 4 bases, with 11 bases between. CDR3 DNA sequence: TGTGCCAGCAGCTTAGGGCAGGGGAAGTACGAGCAGTACTTC. Translating it yields CASSLGQGKYEQYF.

J is TRBJ1-4 and V is TRBV4-1, with no clear D. The CDR3 has 13 residues. V lost 1 base to trimming and J lost 7 bases, with 7 bases between them. Germline V gene data show CDR1 as MGHRA and CDR2 as YSYEKL. The CDR3 region is CASSQVVGEKLFF. In nucleotides, the CDR3 is TGCGCCAGCAGCCAAGTCGTGGGTGAAAAACTGTTTTTT.

This clonotype was seen repeatedly, ten times or more. The J gene is TRBJ2-1, the V gene TRBV5-1; no clear D. V lost 0 bases and J lost 12, with 10 bases in between. Germline V gives CDR1 SGHRS, CDR2 YFSETQ. The CDR3 is 12 residues long. The CDR3 reads CASSLDVYGQFF. The CDR3 coding sequence is TGCGCCAGCAGCTTGGACGTATATGGGCAGTTCTTC.

This clonotype was observed many times. The rearrangement uses TRBV5-1 and TRBJ2-3; D is perhaps TRBD2 (6 bases). The V end lost 1 base, the J end lost 4 bases, and 16 bases lay between the germline ends. Germline CDR1 SGHRS, CDR2 YFSETQ. The CDR3 runs to 16 residues. The DNA of the CDR3 is TGCGCCAGCAGCTTGAACGAGGGAGGAATGGCAGATACGCAGTATTTT. Residues: CASSLNEGGMADTQYF.

This clonotype has a handful of counts. This chain uses TRBV11-2 with TRBJ2-5; D might be TRBD2 (5 bases). The CDR3 is 16 residues long. V was trimmed by 2 bases and J by 1 base, leaving 14 bases between them. The germline gives CDR1 SGHAT, CDR2 FQNNGV. In DNA form, the CDR3 reads TGTGCCAGCAGCTTATCTATTCGGGGTAGCCAAGAGACCCAGTACTTC. It is translated as CASSLSIRGSQETQYF.

As concerns this clonotype: This may arise from a read error, as a much more abundant clone is one base away. The chain joins TRBV9 to TRBJ1-1, with D possibly being TRBD1 (6 bases). This CDR3 spans 16 amino acids. Trimming cost V 7 bases and J 5 bases, with 24 bases left between them. Germline V gene sequence: CDR1 SGDLS, CDR2 YYNGEE. The CDR3 region has the DNA TGTGCCAGCGGCACCCCTCGCGGGGGGCTAGGAACTGAAGCTTTCTTT. Its translation is CASGTPRGGLGTEAFF.

The table lists this clonotype with many counts. The genes are TRBV5-5 and TRBJ2-7; possibly TRBD1 or TRBD2 for D (5 bases each). The V gene lost 4 bases and the J gene lost 3 bases, with 14 bases spanning the gap. Germline CDR1 reads SGHKS; CDR2 reads YYEKEE (reference sequence). This CDR3 has 14 residues. The CDR3 coding sequence is TGTGCCAGCAGCGGCACCGGGACCTTCTACGAGCAGTACTTC. Residues: CASSGTGTFYEQYF.

This clonotype has a single count. This may come from a read error, since a much larger clone is one base off. V gene TRBV6-5 combines with J gene TRBJ2-7; perhaps TRBD1 as D (6 bases). V lost 0 bases, J lost 2 bases, and 11 bases lay in between. Germline lookup yields CDR1 MNHEY and CDR2 SVGAGI. This CDR3 is 15 amino acids long. CDR3 sequence: CASSYSKSGAYEQYF. The CDR3 bases are TGTGCCAGCAGTTACTCGAAGTCAGGGGCCTACGAGCAGTACTTC.

This clonotype was seen at least ten times. This chain joins TRBV29-1 and TRBJ2-3; no firm D call. Per the germline V gene, CDR1 is SQVTM and CDR2 is ANQGSEA. Trimming shortened V by 2 bases and J by 6 bases, and 9 bases separated the two germline ends. CDR3 length: 12 residues. CDR3 bases: TGCAGCGTTGAATTCAGTGGCGATACGCAGTATTTT. Its protein product is CSVEFSGDTQYF.

V gene TRBV30 combines with J gene TRBJ2-3, with D hard to call. The CDR3 is made up of 13 amino acids. The V end lost 3 bases, the J end lost 4 bases, and 11 bases lay between the germline ends. Germline CDR1 is GTSNPN and CDR2 is SVGIG (reference sequence). CDR3 amino acids: CAWSILRADTQYF. CDR3 nucleotides: TGTGCCTGGAGCATACTTAGAGCAGATACGCAGTATTTT.

The V gene is TRBV27, the J gene TRBJ2-1; D uncertain. The CDR3 sequence is 14 residues long. V lost 3 bases, J lost 7 bases, and 13 bases lay in between. Germline lookup yields CDR1 MNHEY and CDR2 SMNVEV (reference sequence). The CDR3 nucleotides read TGTGCCAGCAGTTTCGGCGCGTACGGGAATGAGCAGTTCTTC. It codes for CASSFGAYGNEQFF.

CDR3 protein: CASSQFPQGPDTQYF. The CDR3 region has the DNA TGCGCCAGCAGTCAATTCCCCCAGGGGCCAGATACGCAGTATTTT. V usage is TRBV23-1 and J usage is TRBJ2-3; possible D gene TRBD1, 6 bases. TRBV23-1 is given ORF status, its function remaining uncertain. The CDR3 runs 15 residues. The V end lost 1 base, the J end lost 4 bases, and 12 bases lay between the germline ends.

The chain has TRBV7-9 and TRBJ2-1, with D tentatively TRBD1 (6 bases). Germline V CDR1 and CDR2: SEHNR, FQNEAQ (reference sequence). Trimming stripped 7 bases from V and 6 bases from J, with 16 bases between. The CDR3 totals 14 residues. The CDR3 sequence is CASITQGKCNEQFF. CDR3 DNA sequence: TGTGCCAGCATAACACAGGGAAAGTGCAATGAGCAGTTCTTC.

This clonotype was observed a handful of times. The chain uses TRBV3-1 and TRBJ2-3; D is ambiguous. Per germline, CDR1 LGHDT and CDR2 YNNKEL (reference sequence). Trimming left V 0 bases short and J 6 bases short, with 13 bases between. CDR3 length: 15 amino acids. CDR3 in amino acids: CASSQETFSGDTQYF. CDR3 DNA: TGTGCCAGCAGCCAAGAGACATTTTCTGGCGATACGCAGTATTTT.

The rearrangement uses TRBV12-3 or TRBV12-4 and TRBJ1-1; D gene ambiguous. The CDR3 extends over 14 amino acids. The V end was cut by 5 bases, the J end by 5 bases, with 15 bases between. CDR3 protein: CASSETNWGTEAFF. CDR3 nucleotide sequence: TGTGCCAGCAGTGAGACAAATTGGGGTACTGAAGCTTTCTTT.